This TCR beta chain is drawn from a study of blood T cell repertoires in COVID-19. Whole-study context: Collection of acute and convalescent COVID-19 samples took place in the United States, Italy and Spain.

The repertoire was sequenced with immunoSEQ multiplex PCR; TCRdb's copy has only in-frame clones and lacks some. Of about 74,000 clones listed, about 83% are singletons. Germline CDR1 is MDHEN and CDR2 is SYDVKM. V lost 6 bases to trimming and J lost 0 bases, with 17 bases between them. This CDR3 is built from 16 residues. The receptor's source is a man aged 70-80 years with acute or convalescent COVID-19. The sample consisted of peripheral blood. The gene calls are TRBV28 and TRBJ1-2; D may be TRBD1 (6 bases). In DNA form, the CDR3 reads TGTGCCAGCAGAGCCGCCGGGACACCCTCTAACTATGGCTACACCTTC. Its translation is CASRAAGTPSNYGYTF.